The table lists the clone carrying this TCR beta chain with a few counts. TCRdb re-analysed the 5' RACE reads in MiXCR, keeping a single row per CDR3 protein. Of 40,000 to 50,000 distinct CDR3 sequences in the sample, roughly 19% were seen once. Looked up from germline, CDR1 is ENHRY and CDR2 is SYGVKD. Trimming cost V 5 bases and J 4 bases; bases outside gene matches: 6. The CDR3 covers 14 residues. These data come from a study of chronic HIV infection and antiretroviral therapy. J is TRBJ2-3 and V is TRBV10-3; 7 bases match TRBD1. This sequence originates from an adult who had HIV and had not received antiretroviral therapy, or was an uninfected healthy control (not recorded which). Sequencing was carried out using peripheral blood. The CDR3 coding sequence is TGTGCCATCAGTCTCACAGGGGTGGCAGATACGCAGTATTTT. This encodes CAISLTGVADTQYF.